Below are 18 T cell receptor beta chains sequenced from a single sample in a study of cytomegalovirus exposure and HLA in healthy donors. Vbeta (60) and Jbeta (13) primers were used in the PCR. The repertoire was sequenced with immunoSEQ multiplex PCR; TCRdb's copy has only in-frame clones and lacks some. The table shows 210,000 or so clones, with 70% to 80% occurring only once. The material sequenced was PBMCs. These receptors came from a young woman in good health and CMV-seropositive.

The rearrangement links TRBV28 to TRBJ2-1, with 9 bases lining up with TRBD2. The J segment lost 4 bases and the V segment lost 6 bases, leaving 4 bases of the junction unmatched. The length of the CDR3 is 14 residues. Germline V gene sequence: CDR1 MDHEN, CDR2 SYDVKM. CDR3 coding DNA: TGTGCCAGCAGAAAGGGACTAGCTTACAATGAGCAGTTCTTC. It codes for CASRKGLAYNEQFF.

In this sample, this clone turned up a few times. This chain joins TRBV27 and TRBJ1-5, with 9 bases lining up with TRBD1. J lost 11 bases, V lost 4 bases, and 6 bases had no gene match. Germline loops: CDR1 MNHEY, CDR2 SMNVEV (reference sequence). The CDR3 is 13 residues long. The CDR3 sequence is CASSSTGTGSQHF. CDR3 DNA sequence: TGTGCCAGCAGTTCAACCGGGACAGGGTCCCAGCATTTT.

The J gene is TRBJ2-5, the V gene TRBV29-1, with a possible D match to TRBD1 (6 bases). CDR1 and CDR2 (germline): SQVTM, ANQGSEA. Trimming removed 4 bases from V and 6 bases from J, with 18 bases in between. This CDR3 has 14 residues. CDR3 DNA sequence: TGCAGCGTTGGAGCTACAGGGAAGGGAAAGACCCAGTACTTC. This sequence encodes CSVGATGKGKTQYF.

The chain couples TRBV5-1 to TRBJ2-5; D is perhaps TRBD2 (6 bases). CDR1 and CDR2 from the germline V gene are SGHRS and YFSETQ. The CDR3 runs to 16 residues. V was trimmed by 0 bases and J by 4 bases, leaving 16 bases between them. This CDR3 reads CASSLVITGAGETQYF. CDR3 coding DNA: TGCGCCAGCAGCTTGGTCATAACGGGAGCGGGAGAGACCCAGTACTTC.

With regard to this clone: This CDR3 is also generated by other DNA sequences in the sample. This chain uses TRBV5-1 with TRBJ2-5; D is ambiguous. From germline, CDR1 is SGHRS and CDR2 YFSETQ. V shed 0 bases and J shed 1 base, with 4 bases lying between them. The CDR3 is 13 residues long. This chain's CDR3 is CASSLGVQETQYF. In nucleotides, the CDR3 is TGCGCCAGCAGCTTGGGAGTCCAAGAGACCCAGTACTTC.

The chain is built from TRBV18 and TRBJ2-7; D call uncertain. The germline V and J ends were trimmed by 5 bases and 1 base, with 18 bases remaining between them. The CDR3 sequence is 16 residues long. Germline CDR1 KGHSH, CDR2 LQKENI. As DNA, the CDR3 is TGTGCCAGCTCAGCCTCTCTCAGGCCCGCTTCCTACGAGCAGTACTTC. It codes for CASSASLRPASYEQYF.

CDR3 nucleotides: TGTGCCAGCAGTCCCCGACTAGCGAACCAATACGAGCAGTACTTC. Encoded protein: CASSPRLANQYEQYF. The V call is TRBV28, the J call TRBJ2-7, with 8 bases that match TRBD2. After removal of 5 bases from V and 4 bases from J, the junction contained 10 bases not matched to a gene. Germline lookup yields CDR1 MDHEN and CDR2 SYDVKM. CDR3 length: 15 residues.

The rearrangement uses TRBV4-1 and TRBJ2-1; possibly TRBD2 for D (7 bases). The CDR3 runs to 12 residues. Germline V gene data show CDR1 as MGHRA and CDR2 as YSYEKL. V was clipped by 4 bases and J by 9 bases, with 10 bases between them. CDR3 amino acids: CASSRGGTEQFF. CDR3 DNA sequence: TGCGCCAGCAGCCGCGGGGGCACTGAGCAGTTCTTC.

This clone was detected only a few times. This chain links TRBV7-2 with TRBJ2-5; D perhaps matches TRBD2 (5 bases). Between the trimmed V and J ends, which lost 1 base and 4 bases, there was a span of 10 bases. CDR1 is SGHTA, CDR2 FQGNSA, per germline. This CDR3 has 14 amino acids. The CDR3 here is CASSLGRAGETQYF. CDR3 sequence (DNA): TGTGCCAGCAGCTTAGGGCGGGCGGGAGAGACCCAGTACTTC.

This rearrangement joins TRBV2 to TRBJ1-5; D is perhaps TRBD1 (5 bases). Germline CDR1 SNHLY, CDR2 FYNNEI. The CDR3 contains 12 residues. The ends were cut back, 10 bases at V and 3 bases at J, with 10 bases in the middle. CDR3 nucleotides: TGTGCCAACGGGGGGTCCAATCAGCCCCAGCATTTT. It specifies CANGGSNQPQHF.

This clone turned up a few times. The chain is built from TRBV15 and TRBJ1-1, with D hard to call. The V gene's germline CDR1 is LNHNV and CDR2 YYDKDF (reference sequence). CDR3 length equals 17 residues. With 0 bases removed from V and 0 bases from J, the gap between germline ends came to 14 bases. Written as DNA, the CDR3 is TGTGCCACCAGCAGAGAGGGGTCGGCGGGAATGAACACTGAAGCTTTCTTT. Residues: CATSREGSAGMNTEAFF. The variable domain in full, with the rest retrieved from reference TRBV15 and TRBJ1-1, is DAMVIQNPRYQVTQFGKPVTLSCSQTLNHNVMYWYQQKSSQAPKLLFHYYDKDFNNEADTPDNFQSRRPNTSFCFLDIRSPGLGDTAMYLCATSREGSAGMNTEAFFGQGTRLTVV.

The rearrangement uses TRBV27 and TRBJ2-7; TRBD2 aligns across 15 bases. Germline V gives CDR1 MNHEY, CDR2 SMNVEV (reference sequence). The V and J ends lost 1 base and 2 bases, in that order; junction bases with no gene match: 12. The length of the CDR3 is 20 residues. The CDR3 coding sequence is TGTGCCAGCAGTTTATTGCGGTCCGGGACTAGCGGGAGGAGGACCTACGAGCAGTACTTC. It yields the protein CASSLLRSGTSGRRTYEQYF.

The V and J genes are TRBV6-5 and TRBJ1-1; D remains ambiguous. CDR1 is MNHEY, CDR2 SVGAGI, per germline. The V gene lost 2 bases and the J gene lost 2 bases, with 9 bases spanning the gap. This CDR3 region has 14 residues. The CDR3 nucleotides are TGTGCCAGCAGTTACCTTGGAGTTAACACTGAAGCTTTCTTT. Translating it yields CASSYLGVNTEAFF.

The chain joins TRBV6-6 to TRBJ2-1; D perhaps matches TRBD2 (5 bases). V gave up 7 bases and J gave up 0 bases, with 16 bases separating them. Germline V gene sequence: CDR1 MNHNY, CDR2 SVGAGI (reference sequence). This CDR3 spans 16 amino acids. The CDR3 is CASKNQAASSYNEQFF. The CDR3 nucleotides read TGTGCCAGCAAAAACCAAGCGGCAAGCTCCTACAATGAGCAGTTCTTC.

As for this clone: Other DNA sequences in the same sample also yield this CDR3. The genes are TRBV10-3 and TRBJ1-2; 8 nucleotides line up with TRBD1. With V trimmed by 4 bases and J by 7 bases, 5 bases remained unmatched. In germline, CDR1 is ENHRY, CDR2 SYGVKD. This CDR3 is 13 amino acids long. In nucleotides, the CDR3 is TGTGCCATCAGTGGGGGACAGGCGGTTGGCTACACCTTC. Translation: CAISGGQAVGYTF.

The chain links TRBV4-2 to TRBJ2-5; 8 nucleotides match TRBD2. The CDR3 extends over 15 amino acids. J gave up 2 bases and V 1 base, and 3 bases lay outside the gene matches. In germline, CDR1 is LGHNA, CDR2 YNFKEQ. The CDR3 coding sequence is TGTGCCAGCAGCCAAGTGACGGGAGGGCAAGAGACCCAGTACTTC. It is translated as CASSQVTGGQETQYF.

The chain has TRBV20-1 and TRBJ1-4; the D gene is possibly TRBD1 (5 bases). Germline CDR1 and CDR2: DFQATT and SNEGSKA (reference sequence). The V and J ends lost 6 bases and 8 bases respectively, with 10 bases between them. The CDR3 runs 11 residues. The CDR3 nucleotides are TGCAGTGCAATACAGGCGGAAAAACTGTTTTTT. It codes for CSAIQAEKLFF.

The chain combines TRBV7-8 with TRBJ2-2; 7 bases are a match to TRBD2. Germline V gene lookup returns CDR1 SGHVS and CDR2 FQNEAQ. Unmatched junction bases numbered 5, after V lost 0 bases and J lost 4 bases. The length of the CDR3 is 16 residues. CDR3 in amino acids: CASSLAGGVRTGELFF. The CDR3 nucleotides read TGTGCCAGCAGCTTAGCGGGGGGGGTACGCACCGGGGAGCTGTTTTTT.